These T cell receptor beta chains were read from a single sample in a study of neurological immune-mediated disorders. TCRdb analysed the 5' RACE reads with MiXCR anew, one entry per CDR3 protein. Of tens of thousands of distinct CDR3 sequences in the sample, about 9.3% were seen once. Source material: PBMCs. These receptors were taken from a man aged 40-50 years in good health. CDR3s include the opening cysteine and the closing phenylalanine or tryptophan. The D gene is left open where the match is weak. A clone size is listed for some rows: how often the clone was seen (once, few, many), or a class if it is expanded.

len | abundance | d_gene | j_gene | v_gene | CDR3aa | CDR3nt
14 | many | TRBD1 | TRBJ2-5 | TRBV5-1 | CASSSTGGRETQYF | TGCGCCAGCAGTTCGACAGGGGGCAGGGAGACCCAGTACTTC
17 | NA | NA | TRBJ2-7 | TRBV12-3/TRBV12-4 | CASSLARGSRTIYEQYF | TGTGCCAGCAGTTTAGCAAGGGGGTCGAGGACAATCTACGAGCAGTACTTC
13 | many | NA | TRBJ2-7 | TRBV5-1 | CASSLGDTYEQYF | TGCGCCAGCAGCTTAGGGGATACCTACGAGCAGTACTTC
14 | few | NA | TRBJ2-7 | TRBV7-9 | CASSVEDRSYEQYF | TGTGCCAGCAGCGTAGAAGACCGGTCCTACGAGCAGTACTTC
15 | NA | TRBD2 | TRBJ2-3 | TRBV28 | CASQLYGGGLDTQYF | TGTGCCAGCCAGCTTTATGGCGGGGGTCTAGATACGCAGTATTTT
15 | many | TRBD1 | TRBJ2-1 | TRBV5-1 | CASSLWQGAGNEQFF | TGCGCCAGCAGCTTGTGGCAGGGGGCGGGCAATGAGCAGTTCTTC
14 | many | NA | TRBJ1-2 | TRBV7-3 | CASSLTGPGNGYTF | TGTGCCAGCAGCTTAACGGGACCGGGGAATGGCTACACCTTC
15 | NA | TRBD2 | TRBJ2-7 | TRBV6-5 | CASSYSASGFYEQYF | TGTGCCAGCAGTTATTCCGCTAGCGGGTTCTACGAGCAGTACTTC
14 | many | NA | TRBJ2-7 | TRBV7-9 | CASSASGGWYEQYF | TGTGCCAGCAGCGCGTCGGGGGGCTGGTACGAGCAGTACTTC
14 | many | TRBD2 | TRBJ2-3 | TRBV20-1 | CSARALAGRDTQYF | TGCAGTGCTAGAGCCCTAGCGGGGAGAGATACGCAGTATTTT
15 | many | TRBD2 | TRBJ2-3 | TRBV20-1 | CSAEVLGLAGDTQYF | TGCAGTGCGGAGGTGTTGGGACTAGCAGGTGATACGCAGTATTTT
11 | few | NA | TRBJ1-6 | TRBV12-3/TRBV12-4 | CAAGLGSPLHF | TGTGCCGCTGGCCTAGGGTCACCCCTCCACTTT
14 | few | NA | TRBJ2-3 | TRBV12-3/TRBV12-4 | CASNHHQWTDTQYF | TGTGCCAGCAACCACCATCAATGGACAGATACGCAGTATTTT
16 | many | TRBD2 | TRBJ2-1 | TRBV2 | CASSEGRGGPINEQFF | TGTGCCAGCAGTGAAGGTCGGGGAGGGCCTATAAATGAGCAGTTCTTC
15 | many | TRBD1 | TRBJ1-5 | TRBV12-3/TRBV12-4 | CASTIGQGPNQPQHF | TGTGCCAGCACCATTGGACAGGGACCCAATCAGCCCCAGCATTTT
15 | many | TRBD1 | TRBJ1-2 | TRBV5-5 | CASSAGTAPSYGYTF | TGTGCCAGCAGCGCAGGGACAGCTCCCAGCTATGGCTACACCTTC
13 | NA | NA | TRBJ2-2 | TRBV3-1 | CASSQDGTGELFF | TGTGCCAGCAGCCAAGACGGCACCGGGGAGCTGTTTTTT
14 | many | NA | TRBJ1-2 | TRBV12-3/TRBV12-4 | CASSLFLGDYGYTF | TGTGCCAGCAGTTTGTTTTTGGGCGACTATGGCTACACCTTC